This T cell receptor beta chain was sequenced in a study of T cells expressing NK-cell markers. Study-level results: A few donors' CD3+CD56-NKG2C+ cells were dominated by the same clonotypes.

In generating TCR beta cDNA, 5'RACE template switching with UMIs was used. With the 5' RACE reads reprocessed, TCRdb shows one record per CDR3 protein and no DNA. Seen in this sample are over 350,000 distinct CDR3 sequences; the ten most common clones hold roughly 10%. The CDR3 length is 16 residues. Notes on this clonotype: What it binds is unknown.

The receptor's source is a woman in her 50s in good health. The material sequenced was blood T cells: a sorted CD56 or NKG2C T cell subset, CD4+ or CD8+ T cells, or bulk PBMC T cells (not recorded which). V is TRBV12-3 or TRBV12-4 and J is TRBJ2-3; TCRdb's D call, TRBD2, is unchecked because there is no DNA. CDR3 sequence reads: CASSPIVAGLADTQYF.